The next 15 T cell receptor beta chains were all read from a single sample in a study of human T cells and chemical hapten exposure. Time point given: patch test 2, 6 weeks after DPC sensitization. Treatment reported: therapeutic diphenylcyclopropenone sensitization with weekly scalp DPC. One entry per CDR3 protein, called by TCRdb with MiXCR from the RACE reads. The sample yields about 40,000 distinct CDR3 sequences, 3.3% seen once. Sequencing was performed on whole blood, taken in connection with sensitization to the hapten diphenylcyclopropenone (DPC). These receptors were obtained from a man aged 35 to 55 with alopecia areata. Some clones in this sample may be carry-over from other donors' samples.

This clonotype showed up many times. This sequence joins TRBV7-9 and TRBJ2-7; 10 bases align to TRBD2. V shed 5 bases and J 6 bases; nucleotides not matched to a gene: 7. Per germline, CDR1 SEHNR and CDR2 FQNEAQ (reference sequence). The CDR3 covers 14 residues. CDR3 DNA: TGTGCCAGCAGCGCTAGCGGGAGCCTAATCGAGCAGTACTTC. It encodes CASSASGSLIEQYF.

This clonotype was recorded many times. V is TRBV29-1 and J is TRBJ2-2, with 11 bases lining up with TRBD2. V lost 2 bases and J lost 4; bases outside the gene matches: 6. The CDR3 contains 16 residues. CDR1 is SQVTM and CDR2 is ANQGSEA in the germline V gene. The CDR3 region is CSVETGLADVTGELFF. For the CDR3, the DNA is TGCAGCGTTGAAACGGGACTAGCGGATGTCACCGGGGAGCTGTTTTTT.

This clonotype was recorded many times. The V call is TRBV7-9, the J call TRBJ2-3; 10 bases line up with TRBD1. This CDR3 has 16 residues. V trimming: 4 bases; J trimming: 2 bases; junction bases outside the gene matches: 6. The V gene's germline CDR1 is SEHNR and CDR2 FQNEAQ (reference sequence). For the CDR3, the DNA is TGTGCCAGCAGCTGGACAGGGGGAGACTCCACAGATACGCAGTATTTT. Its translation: CASSWTGGDSTDTQYF.

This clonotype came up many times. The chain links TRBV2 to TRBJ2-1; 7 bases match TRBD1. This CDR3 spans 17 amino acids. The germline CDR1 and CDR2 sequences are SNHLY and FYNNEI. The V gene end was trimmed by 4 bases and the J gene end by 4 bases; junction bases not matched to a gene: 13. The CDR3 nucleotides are TGTGCCAGCAGTGGACAGGGTCGCTCTAGGTATTACAATGAGCAGTTCTTC. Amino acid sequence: CASSGQGRSRYYNEQFF.

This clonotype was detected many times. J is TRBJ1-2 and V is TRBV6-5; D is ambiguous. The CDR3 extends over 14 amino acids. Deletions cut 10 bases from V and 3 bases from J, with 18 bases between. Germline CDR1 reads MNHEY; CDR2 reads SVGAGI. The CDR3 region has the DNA TGTGCCACACATCGGACTGCCGAAGACTATGGCTACACCTTC. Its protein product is CATHRTAEDYGYTF.

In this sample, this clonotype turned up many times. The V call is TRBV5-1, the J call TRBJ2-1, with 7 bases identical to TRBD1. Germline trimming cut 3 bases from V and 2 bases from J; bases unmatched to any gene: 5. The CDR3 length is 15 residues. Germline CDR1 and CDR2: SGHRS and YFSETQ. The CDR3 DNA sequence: TGCGCCAGCAGCTCATCCGGGACAGCCTACAATGAGCAGTTCTTC. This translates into CASSSSGTAYNEQFF.

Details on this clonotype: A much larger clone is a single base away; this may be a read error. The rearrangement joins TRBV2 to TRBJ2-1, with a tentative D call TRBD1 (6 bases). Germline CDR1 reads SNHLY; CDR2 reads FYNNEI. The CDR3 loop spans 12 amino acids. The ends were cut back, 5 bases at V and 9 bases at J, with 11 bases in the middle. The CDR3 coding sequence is TGTGCCAGCAGTAGGACAGTTTTTGAGCAGTTCTTC. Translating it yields CASSRTVFEQFF.

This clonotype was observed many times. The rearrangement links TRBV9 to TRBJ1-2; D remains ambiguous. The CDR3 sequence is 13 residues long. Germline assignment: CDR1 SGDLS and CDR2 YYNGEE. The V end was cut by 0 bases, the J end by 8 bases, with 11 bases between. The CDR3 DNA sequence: TGTGCCAGCAGCGTAGTTTTGGGGTGCGGCTACACCTTC. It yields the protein CASSVVLGCGYTF.

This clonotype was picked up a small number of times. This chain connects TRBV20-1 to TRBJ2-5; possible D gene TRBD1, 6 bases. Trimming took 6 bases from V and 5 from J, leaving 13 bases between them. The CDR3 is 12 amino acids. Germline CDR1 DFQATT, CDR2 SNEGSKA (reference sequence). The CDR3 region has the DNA TGCAGTGCACAGCTCCAGGGGGAGACCCAGTACTTC. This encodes CSAQLQGETQYF.

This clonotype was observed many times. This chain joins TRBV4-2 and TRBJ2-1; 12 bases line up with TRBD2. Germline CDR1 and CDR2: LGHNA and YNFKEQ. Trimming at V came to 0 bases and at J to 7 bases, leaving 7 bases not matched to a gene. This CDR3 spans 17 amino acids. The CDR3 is CASSQETTSGRMNEQFF. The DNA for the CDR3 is TGTGCCAGCAGCCAAGAAACCACTAGCGGGAGGATGAATGAGCAGTTCTTC.

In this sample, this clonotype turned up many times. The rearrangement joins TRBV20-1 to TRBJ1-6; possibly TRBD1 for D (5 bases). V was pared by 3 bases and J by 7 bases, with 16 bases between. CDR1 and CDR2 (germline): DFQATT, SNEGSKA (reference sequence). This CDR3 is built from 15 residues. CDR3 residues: CSARRQRGTNSPLHF. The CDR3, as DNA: TGCAGTGCTAGGCGGCAACGGGGCACGAATTCACCCCTCCACTTT.

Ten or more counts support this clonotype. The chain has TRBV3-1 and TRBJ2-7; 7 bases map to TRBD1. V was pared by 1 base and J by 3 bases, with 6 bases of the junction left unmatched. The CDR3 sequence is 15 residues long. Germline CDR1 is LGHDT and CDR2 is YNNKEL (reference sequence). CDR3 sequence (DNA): TGTGCCAGCAGCCAAGGTCCGGGACAGTTCTACGAGCAGTACTTC. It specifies CASSQGPGQFYEQYF.

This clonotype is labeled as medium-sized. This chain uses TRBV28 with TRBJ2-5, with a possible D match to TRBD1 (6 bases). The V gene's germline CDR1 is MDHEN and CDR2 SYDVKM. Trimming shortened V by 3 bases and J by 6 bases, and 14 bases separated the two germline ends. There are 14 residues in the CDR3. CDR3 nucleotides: TGTGCCAGCAGTTTGGGGGCCCTTGGACAGACCCAGTACTTC. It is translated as CASSLGALGQTQYF.

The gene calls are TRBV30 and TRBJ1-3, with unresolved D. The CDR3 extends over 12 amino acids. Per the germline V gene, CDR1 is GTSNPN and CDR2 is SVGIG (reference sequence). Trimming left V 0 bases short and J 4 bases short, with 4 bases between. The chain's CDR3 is CAWSVSGNTIYF. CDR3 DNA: TGTGCCTGGAGTGTATCAGGAAACACCATATATTTT.

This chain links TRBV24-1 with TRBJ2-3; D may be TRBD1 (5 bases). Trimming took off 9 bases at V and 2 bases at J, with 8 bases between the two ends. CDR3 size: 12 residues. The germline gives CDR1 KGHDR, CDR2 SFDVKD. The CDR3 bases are TGTGCCACCTCAGGGTACACAGATACGCAGTATTTT. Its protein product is CATSGYTDTQYF.